This T cell receptor beta chain appears in the sequencing data of a study of human T cells and chemical hapten exposure (dated by TCRdb to the early 2020s). As for the study more broadly: For sensitization, 2% DPC in acetone was applied to a 2 cm by 2 cm area of upper inner arm skin. For TCR sequencing, blood came from some 31 alopecia patients at anywhere from one to four time points (pre-sensitization, 2, 6 and 24 weeks). Patch testing was performed on the upper back with Finn chambers containing 0.01% DPC, and the patch tests were scored after 6 days according to International Contact Dermatitis Research Group standards. Alopecia areata with under or over 50% scalp involvement, alopecia totalis and alopecia universalis were represented in the patient cohort, which was mostly female. Blood was sampled from patients pre-sensitization (week 0) and at 2, 6 and about 24 weeks after DPC sensitization. Libraries were pooled for sequencing, and variation in per-sample TCR yields was attributed mainly to small differences in library volumes within the pool. Peripheral blood TCR repertoire changes were tracked in vivo in alopecia patients during primary and secondary sensitization to the hapten diphenylcyclopropenone (DPC). Weekly therapeutic DPC doses were additionally applied to the scalp of patients throughout the roughly 23-week study period.

From its cysteine to its phenylalanine, the CDR3 spans 11 amino acids. Only the CDR3 DNA is retained, 33 bases long and in frame from the first base. At the junction V is shortened by 3 bases and J by 8 bases, with 8 bases in between. CDR1 DFQATT and CDR2 SNEGSKA were looked up in the germline V gene (reference sequence). This clonotype has a count of ten or more. Its antigen is still unknown. Within one base of it there is no much larger clone, and no base qualities were kept. Beyond this particular receptor, the publication reports: DPC sensitization did not change how many TCRs were above 1 in 1000 frequency, and no evidence was found of alterations in global repertoire structure. Patch test score correlated positively with the number of PT1 expanded TCRs, reaching significance at thresholds 8, 16 and 32 but not at 4. Compared with pre-sensitization or healthy control sets, expanded TCRs formed significantly more large CDR3 similarity clusters, which is consistent with antigen-driven responses. Repeated subsampling changed both the strength of the expansion versus patch-test correlation and the threshold at which that correlation became significant. All patients had alopecia, a presumed autoimmune disease, so their immune response might differ from that of healthy individuals.

According to the study, the label for this sample's time point signals: patch test 1, 2 weeks after DPC sensitization. This specimen's treatment or condition label, per the study, means: therapeutic diphenylcyclopropenone sensitization with weekly scalp DPC. Blood at each patch-test visit was drawn before the patch test was applied. Patients were considered eligible if aged 18 to 70, diagnosed with alopecia and deemed suitable for DPC therapy, and patients were excluded if pregnant. Total RNA was extracted from unfractionated whole blood that had been collected in Tempus Blood RNA tubes. The library was prepared using RACE. The sequencer was a NextSeq 500. During library preparation, unique molecular identifiers were attached to individual cDNA molecules so that TCRs could be counted in a quantitative, reproducible way. From each blood RNA sample, both TCR alpha and TCR beta chains were sequenced. In the authors' own workflow: The median number of TCRs per sample was around 100,000, ranging from about 20,000 to 700,000. The Decombinator software suite was used to annotate the V, J and CDR3 of the TCR reads. Every sample was subsampled to the same number of TCRs (28,000) for the PS versus PT1 abundance plots. Expanded TCRs were defined as absent before sensitization and observed at least eight times at the 2-week time point. Using fastp trimming at Q25 and MiXCR clonotype assembly, TCRdb reanalyzed the public sequencing data and kept in-frame beta chains. Rows merge per CDR3 protein into single entries with the most common DNA and genes. The V and J calls here are based on TCRdb, not the publication. The sample table contains 80,000 or so distinct CDR3 sequences; only one count was recorded for roughly 10% of them. The ten largest clonotypes hold 4% to 5% of the sample.

The sequence joins TRBV20-1 to TRBJ2-4; the D gene cannot be resolved beyond TRBD1 or TRBD2, each matching 5 bases. This material consisted of whole blood, taken in connection with sensitization to the hapten diphenylcyclopropenone (DPC). This sequence originates from a woman aged 45-60 years with alopecia areata. Some clones in this sample may be carry-over from other donors' samples. The base sequence is TGCAGTGCTAGTTTGGGGGACATTCAGTACTTC. Translation gives CSASLGDIQYF.